This T cell receptor beta chain was documented in a study of T cell changes during pregnancy in multiple sclerosis. Libraries were prepared by immunoSEQ multiplex PCR; TCRdb keeps only in-frame clonotypes and omits some of them. The sample comprises about 93,000 clones, approximately 90% of which are singletons, and around 1% rests with the top ten. The CDR3 is 15 amino acids. With 5 bases removed from V and 0 bases from J, the gap between germline ends came to 10 bases. CDR1 is SGHAT, CDR2 FQNNGV, per germline. The chain recombines TRBV11-2 with TRBJ2-2; D might be TRBD1 (5 bases). The source of this sequence is a female donor with multiple sclerosis, enrolled in a pregnancy study. The sample in question was peripheral blood, obtained before pregnancy. CDR3 nucleotide sequence: TGTGCCAGCAGCAGGACACTCGCGAACACCGGGGAGCTGTTTTTT. It translates to CASSRTLANTGELFF.